This T cell receptor (beta chain) is from a study of vaccination and CD4 T cells after COVID-19. About the research overall: It was a median around 100 days after diagnosis, with a range of 35 to 161, that post-COVID samples were drawn.

The study sequenced cultured CD4+ T cell DNA using the Oncomine TCR Beta short-read assay. Using its own MiXCR run on the PCR reads, TCRdb lists one record per CDR3 protein. Counted here are 20,000 to 25,000 distinct CDR3 sequences, roughly 74% occurring once; the ten biggest clones make up 8.5% to 10%. Noted treatment: roughly 11-day PBMC culture with coronavirus spike peptide pools or control peptides (ViraFEST assay). Per-well cultures of some 2 million PBMCs received 8.5 to 10 IU/ml IL-2 and approximately 9.4 ug/ml peptide pools. A word on this clonotype: What it recognizes is unknown.

CDR3 size: 13 residues. The V segment lost 5 bases and the J segment 4 bases; nucleotides outside the gene matches: 4. Germline assignment: CDR1 SGHVS and CDR2 FQNEAQ. V usage is TRBV7-8 and J usage is TRBJ1-2; 7 bases align to TRBD1. This sequence originates from a human donor who had recovered from COVID-19. Sequencing was carried out using CD4+ T cells from blood, cultured in vitro. The CDR3 sequence is CASSVDRTYGYTF. DNA of the CDR3: TGTGCCAGCAGCGTGGACAGGACCTATGGCTACACCTTC.